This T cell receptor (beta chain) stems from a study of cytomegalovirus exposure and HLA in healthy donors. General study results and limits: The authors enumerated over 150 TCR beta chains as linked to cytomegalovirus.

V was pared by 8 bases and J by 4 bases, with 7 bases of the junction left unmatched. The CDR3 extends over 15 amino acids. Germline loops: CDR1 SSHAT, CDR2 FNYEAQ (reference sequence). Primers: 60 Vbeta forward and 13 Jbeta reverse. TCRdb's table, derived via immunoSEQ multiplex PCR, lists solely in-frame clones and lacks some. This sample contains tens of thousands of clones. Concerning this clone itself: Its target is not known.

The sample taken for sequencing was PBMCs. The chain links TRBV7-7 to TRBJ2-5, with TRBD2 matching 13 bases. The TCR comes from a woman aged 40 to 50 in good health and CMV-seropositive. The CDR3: CASSPLAGGIETQYF. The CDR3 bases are TGTGCCAGCTCCCCACTAGCGGGAGGGATAGAGACCCAGTACTTC.